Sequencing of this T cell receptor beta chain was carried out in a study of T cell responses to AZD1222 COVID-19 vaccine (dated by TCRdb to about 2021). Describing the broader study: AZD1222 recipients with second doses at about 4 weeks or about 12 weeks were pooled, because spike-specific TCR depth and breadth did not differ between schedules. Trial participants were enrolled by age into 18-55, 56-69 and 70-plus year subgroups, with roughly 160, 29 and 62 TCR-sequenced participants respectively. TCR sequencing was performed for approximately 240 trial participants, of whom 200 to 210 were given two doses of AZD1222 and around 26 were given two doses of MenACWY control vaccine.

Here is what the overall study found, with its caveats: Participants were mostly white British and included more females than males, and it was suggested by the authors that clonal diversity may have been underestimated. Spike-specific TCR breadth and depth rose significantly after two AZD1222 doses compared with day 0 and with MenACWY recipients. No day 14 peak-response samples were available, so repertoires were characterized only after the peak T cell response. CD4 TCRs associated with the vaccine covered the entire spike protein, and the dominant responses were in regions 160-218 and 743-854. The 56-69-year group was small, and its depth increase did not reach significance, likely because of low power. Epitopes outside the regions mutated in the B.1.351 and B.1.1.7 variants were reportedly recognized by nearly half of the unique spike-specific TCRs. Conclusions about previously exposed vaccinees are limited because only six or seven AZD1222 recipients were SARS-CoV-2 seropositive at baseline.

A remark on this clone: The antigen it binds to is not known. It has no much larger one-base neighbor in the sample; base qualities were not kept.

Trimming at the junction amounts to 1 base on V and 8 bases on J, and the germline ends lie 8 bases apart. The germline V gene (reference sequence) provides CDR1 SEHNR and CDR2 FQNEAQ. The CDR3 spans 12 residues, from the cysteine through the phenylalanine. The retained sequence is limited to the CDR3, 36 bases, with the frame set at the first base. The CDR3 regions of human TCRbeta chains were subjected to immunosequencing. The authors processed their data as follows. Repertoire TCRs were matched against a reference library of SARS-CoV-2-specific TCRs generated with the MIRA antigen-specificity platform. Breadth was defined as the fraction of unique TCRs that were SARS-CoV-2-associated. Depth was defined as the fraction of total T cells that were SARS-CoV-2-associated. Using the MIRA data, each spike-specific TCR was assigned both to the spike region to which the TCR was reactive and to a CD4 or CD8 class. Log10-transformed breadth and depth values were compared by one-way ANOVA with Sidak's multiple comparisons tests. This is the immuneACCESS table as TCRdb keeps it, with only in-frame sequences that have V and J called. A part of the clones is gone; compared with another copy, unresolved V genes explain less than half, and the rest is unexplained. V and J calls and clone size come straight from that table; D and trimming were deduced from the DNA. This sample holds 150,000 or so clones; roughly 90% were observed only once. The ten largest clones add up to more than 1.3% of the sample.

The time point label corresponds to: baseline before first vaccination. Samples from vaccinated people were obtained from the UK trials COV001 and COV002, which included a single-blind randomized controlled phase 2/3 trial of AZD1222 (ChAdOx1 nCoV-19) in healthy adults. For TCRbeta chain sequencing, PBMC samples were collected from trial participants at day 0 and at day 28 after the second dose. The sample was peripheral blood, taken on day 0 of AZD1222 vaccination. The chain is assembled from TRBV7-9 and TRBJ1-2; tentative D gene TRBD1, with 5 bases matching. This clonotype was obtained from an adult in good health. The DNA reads TGTGCCAGCAGCTTAGGTCAGGGAGGCTACACCTTC. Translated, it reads CASSLGQGGYTF.